The clone carrying this T cell receptor (beta chain) was recorded only once. Its antigen is unidentified. This entry comes from a study of cytomegalovirus exposure and HLA in healthy donors. Findings of the study overall: Reportedly, diagnosis of cytomegalovirus status by the classifier showed high specificity and sensitivity. A later analysis reportedly identified an Asian-associated ancestry cluster as carrying fewer N-insertions than the approximately 710-donor mean.

Researchers ran the PCR with 60 Vbeta and 13 Jbeta primers. The method was immunoSEQ multiplex PCR; TCRdb's version includes in-frame clones alone and lacks a portion of them. The sample has 170,000 or so clones, approximately 84% seen once. CDR1 and CDR2 (germline): MNHEY, SVGAGI. CDR3 length: 15 residues. J lost 1 base, V lost 6 bases, and 6 bases had no gene match. Input material: PBMCs. This chain joins TRBV6-5 and TRBJ1-1; TRBD1 matches 9 bases. The TCR was taken from a girl between 10 and 17 years old in good health and CMV-seropositive. CDR3 amino acids: CASRYPGQGNTEAFF. In nucleotides, the CDR3 is TGTGCCAGCAGATACCCGGGACAGGGGAACACTGAAGCTTTCTTT.